The T cell receptor (beta chain) under discussion was sequenced for a study of technical replicates of blood from a few donors. Generated by immunoSEQ multiplex PCR, the TCRdb table keeps only in-frame clones and is missing some. The sample shows nearly 80,000 clones, 80% to 95% of them seen only once. Germline V gene sequence: CDR1 SGHRS, CDR2 YFSETQ. V was shortened by 0 bases and J by 0 bases, with 13 bases between the two germline ends. The CDR3 has 17 residues. This sequence was found in a human donor in good health. The sequencing sample was made of T cells isolated from PBMCs. The rearrangement links TRBV5-1 to TRBJ1-5; no clear D gene. In DNA form, the CDR3 reads TGCGCCAGCAGCTTGGCCCCTAACAGTTATAGCAATCAGCCCCAGCATTTT. It encodes CASSLAPNSYSNQPQHF.